This TCR beta chain emerged from a study of T cell changes during pregnancy in multiple sclerosis. The assay was immunoSEQ multiplex PCR, and TCRdb's table has in-frame clones only and misses some. Among under 50,000 clones, about 90% were seen once, and the ten largest hold 0.5% to 0.85%. V was clipped by 0 bases and J by 3 bases; unmatched bases: 6. From germline, CDR1 is GTSNPN and CDR2 SVGIG (reference sequence). This CDR3 region has 15 residues. The source was CD4+ T cells from peripheral blood mononuclear cells, collected in the second trimester of pregnancy. V usage is TRBV30 and J usage is TRBJ2-3; the match to TRBD1 covers 7 bases. This receptor was obtained from a female donor in good health, enrolled as a control in a pregnancy study. The CDR3 loop is CAWSVGQGVTDTQYF. DNA for the CDR3: TGTGCCTGGAGTGTTGGGCAGGGGGTAACAGATACGCAGTATTTT.